What follows are 21 T cell receptor beta chains derived from one specimen sequenced in a study of cytomegalovirus exposure and HLA in healthy donors. PCR amplification relied on 60 Vbeta primers (plus 13 Jbeta primers). Generated by immunoSEQ multiplex PCR, the TCRdb table keeps only in-frame clones and is missing some. The sample has 140,000 to 150,000 clones, 60% to 75% seen once. The sample consisted of PBMCs. These receptors were collected from a man aged 25 to 45 in good health and CMV-seronegative.

The chain recombines TRBV2 with TRBJ1-2; possible D gene TRBD1, 5 bases. The CDR3 contains 14 residues. V lost 2 bases to trimming and J lost 7 bases, with 14 bases between them. Germline V lookup: CDR1 SNHLY, CDR2 FYNNEI. The CDR3 loop is CASSEREGFTGYTF. CDR3 coding DNA: TGTGCCAGCAGTGAAAGGGAGGGGTTCACTGGCTACACCTTC.

The chain has TRBV10-1 and TRBJ2-5, with TRBD1 matching 7 bases. Looked up from germline, CDR1 is WNHNN and CDR2 is SYGVQD (reference sequence). The CDR3 length is 15 residues. V lost 3 bases, J lost 7 bases, and 11 bases stayed unmatched. The CDR3 loop is CASSDSQQGYGTQYF. The CDR3 nucleotides read TGCGCCAGCAGTGATTCACAACAGGGGTACGGGACCCAGTACTTC.

V usage is TRBV7-8 and J usage is TRBJ2-7; possibly TRBD1 for D (6 bases). The CDR3 extends over 12 amino acids. Germline values: CDR1 SGHVS, CDR2 FQNEAQ. Trimming pared 3 bases from V and 5 bases from J, leaving 8 bases between. DNA for the CDR3: TGTGCCAGCAGCTTCGACAGGAACGAGCAGTACTTC. This translates into CASSFDRNEQYF.

This chain joins TRBV6-1 and TRBJ2-7; TRBD2 might be the D (6 bases). The CDR3 extends over 16 amino acids. Germline V gives CDR1 MNHNS, CDR2 SASEGT. Deletions cut 3 bases from V and 0 bases from J, with 15 bases between. The CDR3 nucleotides read TGTGCCAGCAGTGACGTGGGGACTTTGAGCTCCTACGAGCAGTACTTC. Its translation is CASSDVGTLSSYEQYF.

The J gene is TRBJ1-1, the V gene TRBV29-1; D possibly corresponds to TRBD1 (5 bases). Germline V gene data show CDR1 as SQVTM and CDR2 as ANQGSEA. CDR3 length: 14 residues. The V and J ends lost 1 base and 4 bases respectively, with 13 bases between them. The chain's CDR3 is CSVEGEGRGTEAFF. The CDR3 DNA follows: TGCAGCGTTGAAGGGGAAGGGAGGGGCACTGAAGCTTTCTTT.

The chain joins TRBV25-1 to TRBJ2-2, with D maybe TRBD1 (6 bases). V was shortened by 6 bases and J by 1 base, with 12 bases between the two germline ends. Germline assignment: CDR1 MGHDK and CDR2 SYGVNS. The CDR3 extends over 15 amino acids. This CDR3 is CASRRQEMNTGELFF. The CDR3 DNA sequence: TGTGCCAGCAGACGACAGGAAATGAACACCGGGGAGCTGTTTTTT.

This chain uses TRBV28 with TRBJ1-4; D unclear. This CDR3 is 14 amino acids long. Germline loops: CDR1 MDHEN, CDR2 SYDVKM. Trimming took off 2 bases at V and 6 bases at J, with 10 bases between the two ends. The CDR3 protein is CASSLDGSDEKLFF. Written as DNA, the CDR3 is TGTGCCAGCAGTTTAGATGGTTCGGATGAAAAACTGTTTTTT.

The chain employs TRBV10-3 and TRBJ2-2; a possible D gene is TRBD1 (5 bases). V was pared by 10 bases and J by 5 bases, with 14 bases between. Germline V gene sequence: CDR1 ENHRY, CDR2 SYGVKD. CDR3 size: 13 residues. Written as DNA, the CDR3 is TGTGCCACCCTTGGGGCCGGAACCGGGGAGCTGTTTTTT. Encoded protein: CATLGAGTGELFF.

This clone was detected ten times or more. This chain joins TRBV7-9 and TRBJ2-7, with a possible D match to TRBD1 (6 bases). V lost 1 base, J lost 6 bases, and 7 bases lay in between. CDR3 length: 12 residues. Germline V CDR1 and CDR2: SEHNR, FQNEAQ (reference sequence). As DNA, the CDR3 is TGTGCCAGCAGCTTAGTCAGGGGCGAGCAGTACTTC. Amino acids: CASSLVRGEQYF.

This clone was counted only a few times. This CDR3 is CASSEARRGRAIIDEQYF. The CDR3 region has the DNA TGTGCCAGCAGTGAAGCGCGACGCGGGAGGGCCATTATAGACGAGCAGTACTTC. The J gene is TRBJ2-7, the V gene TRBV6-1, with 9 positions matching TRBD2. After removal of 0 bases from V and 5 bases from J, the junction contained 14 bases not matched to a gene. CDR1 and CDR2 (germline): MNHNS, SASEGT. The CDR3 has 18 residues.

The chain uses TRBV4-1 and TRBJ1-1, with D unresolved. The CDR3 extends over 15 amino acids. Germline CDR1 and CDR2: MGHRA and YSYEKL. V was cut by 7 bases and J by 0 bases, with 15 bases left in between. The DNA for the CDR3 is TGCGCCAGCACTTGGCAGGCAGAAGTGAACACTGAAGCTTTCTTT. Translation: CASTWQAEVNTEAFF.

The genes are TRBV5-6 and TRBJ2-7; D is perhaps TRBD2 (6 bases). Trimming removed 6 bases from V and 2 bases from J, with 15 bases in between. The germline V gene has CDR1 SGHDT and CDR2 YYEEEE. The CDR3 length is 14 residues. CDR3 loop: CASTEQGGPYEQYF. Here the CDR3 DNA reads TGTGCCAGCACCGAGCAGGGAGGCCCCTACGAGCAGTACTTC.

V gene TRBV14 combines with J gene TRBJ1-2; D not resolved. Looked up from germline, CDR1 is SGHDN and CDR2 is FVKESK. The CDR3 is 13 residues long. Trimming cost V 1 base and J 0 bases, with 3 bases left between them. CDR3 region: CASSQAPNYGYTF. The CDR3 region has the DNA TGTGCCAGCAGCCAAGCTCCTAACTATGGCTACACCTTC. Together with reference TRBV14 and TRBJ1-2, the CDR3 gives the full variable domain: EAGVTQFPSHSVIEKGQTVTLRCDPISGHDNLYWYRRVMGKEIKFLLHFVKESKQDESGMPNNRFLAERTGGTYSTLKVQPAELEDSGVYFCASSQAPNYGYTFGSGTRLTVV.

The gene calls are TRBV6-6 and TRBJ2-7, with TRBD2 as a possible D gene (6 bases). The CDR3 consists of 16 residues. V lost 2 bases and J 3 bases, leaving 17 bases between the germline ends. Germline CDR1 is MNHNY and CDR2 is SVGAGI (reference sequence). The CDR3 DNA sequence: TGTGCCAGCAGTTACATGGGACCCGGGGGAAACTACGAGCAGTACTTC. Its translation: CASSYMGPGGNYEQYF.

The CDR3 loop is CASSTAPGKGGYGYTF. CDR3 coding DNA: TGTGCCAGTAGTACAGCTCCAGGGAAAGGTGGCTATGGCTACACCTTC. The J gene is TRBJ1-2, the V gene TRBV19; possibly TRBD1 for D (5 bases). There are 16 residues in the CDR3. The V end lost 4 bases, the J end lost 4 bases, and 19 bases lay between the germline ends. CDR1 is LNHDA, CDR2 SQIVND, per germline (reference sequence).

V and J are TRBV2 and TRBJ2-2; 11 bases are shared with TRBD2. The CDR3 length is 15 residues. Germline V gene lookup returns CDR1 SNHLY and CDR2 FYNNEI. J lost 4 bases, V lost 10 bases, and 8 bases had no gene match. The CDR3 sequence: CATQLAGEGTGELFF. DNA for the CDR3: TGTGCCACCCAACTAGCGGGGGAAGGCACCGGGGAGCTGTTTTTT.

This clone turned up a few times. The rearrangement joins TRBV7-2 to TRBJ1-1; no definite D call. Germline CDR1 is SGHTA and CDR2 is FQGNSA. The CDR3 runs to 15 residues. V lost 1 base and J lost 2, with 11 bases in between. CDR3 in amino acids: CASSLEAGINTEAFF. CDR3 coding DNA: TGTGCCAGCAGCTTAGAGGCAGGTATTAACACTGAAGCTTTCTTT.

CDR3 sequence reads: CASSSPNGQTSGRRTHEQYF. The CDR3 DNA reads TGTGCCAGCAGCTCACCAAACGGTCAGACTAGCGGGAGACGAACCCACGAGCAGTACTTC. The chain employs TRBV7-8 and TRBJ2-7, with 12 bases aligning to TRBD2. The CDR3 runs 20 residues. CDR1 SGHVS and CDR2 FQNEAQ come from the germline V gene. J lost 5 bases, V lost 4 bases, and 21 bases had no gene match.

The J gene is TRBJ2-5, the V gene TRBV5-1, with 7 nucleotides matching TRBD1. The germline gives CDR1 SGHRS, CDR2 YFSETQ. This CDR3 has 12 amino acids. V shed 4 bases, J shed 5 bases, and the junction held 2 bases outside the gene matches. As DNA, the CDR3 is TGCGCCAGCAGCGAGGACAGGGAGACCCAGTACTTC. Protein product: CASSEDRETQYF.

The J gene is TRBJ2-7, the V gene TRBV27; the match to TRBD1 covers 7 bases. This CDR3 spans 19 amino acids. V was clipped by 5 bases and J by 7 bases; unmatched bases: 26. CDR1 and CDR2 (germline): MNHEY, SMNVEV (reference sequence). CDR3 protein: CASSPFPAPSSWAQGEQYF. The CDR3 DNA reads as TGTGCCAGCAGTCCGTTTCCTGCTCCCTCTAGCTGGGCACAGGGGGAGCAGTACTTC.

The gene calls are TRBV29-1 and TRBJ2-3; a weak D match, TRBD1 (7 bases). The CDR3 has 15 residues. CDR1 and CDR2 (germline): SQVTM, ANQGSEA. V was pared by 3 bases and J by 1 base, with 14 bases between. The CDR3 is CSVEAGGSGTDTQYF. The CDR3 DNA reads TGCAGCGTTGAGGCAGGGGGGTCCGGCACAGATACGCAGTATTTT.